This T cell receptor beta chain was sequenced for a study of blood T cell repertoires in COVID-19 (dated by TCRdb to the early 2020s). With regard to the full study: Samples covering the acute and convalescent phases of COVID-19 were provided by collaborators in the United States, Italy and Spain. The material from the prospective study consisted of cDNA or gDNA derived from T cells, B-cell-depleted T cells, or PBMCs. Subjects who had been exposed to COVID-19, were actively infected with it, or had recovered from it provided the deeply sampled blood TCRbeta repertoires that made up the dataset. The repertoires were made available in a free public database intended to serve as a resource for research on the immune response to SARS-CoV-2. The samples were drawn from the first 160 participants of the ongoing ImmuneRACE study and from over a thousand subjects provided by 6 global collaborators. Nearly every sample came with metadata listing a de-identified subject ID, COVID-19 status, age in years and sex. Where available, HLA class I and class II types were obtained from metadata supplied by the sample provider rather than from assay-based typing. On the study overall, not on this receptor specifically: The quantity of clinical and demographic metadata differed by source and by participant and was supplied without curation.

The CDR3 numbers 13 residues from cysteine through phenylalanine. The CDR3 DNA has 39 bases and is translated from base 1. V was cut back by 8 bases and J by 7 bases, leaving a gap of 17 bases between them. The germline V gene (reference sequence) yields LNHDA for CDR1 and SQIVND for CDR2. Each collaborating institution followed its own protocols to collect whole blood in K2EDTA tubes. For TCRbeta analysis, collaborators shipped samples as frozen whole blood, isolated PBMCs, or DNA extracted from either of those sample types. This clone has just one count. Its antigen target is currently unknown. It has no much larger one-base neighbor in the sample; base qualities were not kept. The immunoSEQ Assay, a bias-controlled multiplex PCR, was used to amplify TCRbeta CDR3 regions from genomic DNA. The paper's processing steps were these. The number of nucleated cells in each sample was estimated by amplification of reference gene primers within the assay. Sequence reads were collapsed and filtered to measure the absolute abundance of every unique TCRbeta CDR3 rearrangement. For each sample, productive Simpson clonality was calculated as the square root of Simpson's diversity index across productive rearrangements. The source is immuneACCESS, and TCRdb retained only in-frame sequences with V and J called. Part of the clones is not carried over; for the studies checked, unresolved V genes explain less than half of this, and the remainder is unexplained. V and J calls and clone size are copied from that table; D and trimming were computed from the DNA. The sample table records 450,000 to 500,000 clones; over 75% of these occur just once. The top ten clones comprise approximately 3.4% of the sample.

The sequence derives from a human donor in a cohort sampled during active COVID-19. The chain was built from TRBV19 and TRBJ1-1; a tentative D call is TRBD1 (6 bases match). Sequencing input: peripheral blood. The sequence in DNA is TGTGCCAGTGGAGAGGGGGGGCGCGGTGAAGCTTTCTTT. The encoded protein is CASGEGGRGEAFF.